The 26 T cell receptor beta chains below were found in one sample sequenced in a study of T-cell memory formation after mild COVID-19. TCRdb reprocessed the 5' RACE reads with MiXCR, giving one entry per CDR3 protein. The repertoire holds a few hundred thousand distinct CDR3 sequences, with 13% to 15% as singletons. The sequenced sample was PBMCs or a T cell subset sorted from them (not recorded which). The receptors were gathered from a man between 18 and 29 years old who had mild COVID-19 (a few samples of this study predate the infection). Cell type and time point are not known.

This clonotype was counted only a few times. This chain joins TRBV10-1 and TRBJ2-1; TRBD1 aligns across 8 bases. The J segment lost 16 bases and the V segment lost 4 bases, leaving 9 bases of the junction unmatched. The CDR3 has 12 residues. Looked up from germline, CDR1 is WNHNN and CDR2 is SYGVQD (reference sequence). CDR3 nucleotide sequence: TGCGCCAGCAGTGCCCGACAGGGGCCGTTATTCTTC. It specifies CASSARQGPLFF.

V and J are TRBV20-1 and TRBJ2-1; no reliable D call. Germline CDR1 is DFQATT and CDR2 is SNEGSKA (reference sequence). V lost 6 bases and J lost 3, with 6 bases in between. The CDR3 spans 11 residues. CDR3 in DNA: TGCAGTGCCGCCCACTACAATGAGCAGTTCTTC. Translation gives CSAAHYNEQFF.

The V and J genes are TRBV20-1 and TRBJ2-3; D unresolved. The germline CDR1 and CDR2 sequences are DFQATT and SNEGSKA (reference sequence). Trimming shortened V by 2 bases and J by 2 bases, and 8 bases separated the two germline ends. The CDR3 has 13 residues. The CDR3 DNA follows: TGCAGTGCTAGAATCAGGTTCACAGATACGCAGTATTTT. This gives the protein CSARIRFTDTQYF.

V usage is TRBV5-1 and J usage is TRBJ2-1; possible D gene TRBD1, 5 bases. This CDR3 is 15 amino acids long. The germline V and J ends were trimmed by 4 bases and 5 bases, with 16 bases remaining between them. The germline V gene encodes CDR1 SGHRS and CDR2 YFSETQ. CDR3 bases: TGCGCCAGCAGCCTAGGCCCCCAAGGGGACAATGAGCAGTTCTTC. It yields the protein CASSLGPQGDNEQFF.

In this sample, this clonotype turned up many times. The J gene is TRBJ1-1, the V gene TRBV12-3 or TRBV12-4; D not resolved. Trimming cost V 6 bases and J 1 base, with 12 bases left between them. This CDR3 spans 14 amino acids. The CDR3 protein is CASSLGGGNTEAFF. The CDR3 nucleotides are TGTGCCAGCAGCTTGGGTGGAGGGAACACTGAAGCTTTCTTT.

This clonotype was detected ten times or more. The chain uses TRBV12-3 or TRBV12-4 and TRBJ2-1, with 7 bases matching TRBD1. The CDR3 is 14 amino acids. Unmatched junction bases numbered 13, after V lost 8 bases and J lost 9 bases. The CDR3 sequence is CASGPTGPGIEQFF. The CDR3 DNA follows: TGTGCCAGCGGTCCGACAGGGCCCGGGATTGAGCAGTTCTTC.

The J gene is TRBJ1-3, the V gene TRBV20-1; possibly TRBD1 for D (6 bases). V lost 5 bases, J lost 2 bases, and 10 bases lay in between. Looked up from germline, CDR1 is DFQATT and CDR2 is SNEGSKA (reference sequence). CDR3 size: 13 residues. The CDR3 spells CSAGGPPGNTIYF. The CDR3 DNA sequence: TGCAGTGCTGGGGGGCCCCCTGGAAACACCATATATTTT.

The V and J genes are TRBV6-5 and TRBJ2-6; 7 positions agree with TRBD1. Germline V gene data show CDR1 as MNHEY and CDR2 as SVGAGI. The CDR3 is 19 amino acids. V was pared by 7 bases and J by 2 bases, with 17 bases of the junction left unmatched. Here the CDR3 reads CASTVDWTGLSTGANVLTF. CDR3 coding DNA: TGTGCCAGCACCGTAGACTGGACAGGACTCTCCACTGGGGCCAACGTCCTGACTTTC.

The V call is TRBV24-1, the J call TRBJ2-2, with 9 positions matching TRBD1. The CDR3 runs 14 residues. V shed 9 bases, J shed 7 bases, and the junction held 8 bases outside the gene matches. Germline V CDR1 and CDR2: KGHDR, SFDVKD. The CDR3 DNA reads TGTGCCACCTCGGGGACAGGGTTCGGCGGGGAGCTGTTTTTT. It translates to CATSGTGFGGELFF.

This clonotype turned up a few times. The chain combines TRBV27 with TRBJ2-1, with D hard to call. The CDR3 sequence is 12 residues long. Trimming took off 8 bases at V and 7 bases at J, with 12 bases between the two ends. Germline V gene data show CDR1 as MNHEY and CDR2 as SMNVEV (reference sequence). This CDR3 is CASRGVGNEQFF. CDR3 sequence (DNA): TGTGCCAGCCGCGGTGTAGGTAATGAGCAGTTCTTC.

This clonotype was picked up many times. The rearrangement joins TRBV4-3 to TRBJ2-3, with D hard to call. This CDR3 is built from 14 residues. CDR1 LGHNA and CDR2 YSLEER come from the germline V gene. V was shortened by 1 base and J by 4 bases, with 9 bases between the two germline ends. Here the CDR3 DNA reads TGCGCCAGCAGCCAAGCCCCAGGCCCAGATACGCAGTATTTT. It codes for CASSQAPGPDTQYF.

CDR3 sequence reads: CAISDFRGLLRDEQFF. In nucleotides, the CDR3 is TGTGCCATCAGTGACTTTCGAGGGTTGCTGCGTGATGAGCAGTTCTTC. The chain links TRBV10-3 to TRBJ2-1; D perhaps matches TRBD2 (5 bases). V gave up 3 bases and J gave up 8 bases, with 20 bases separating them. Germline V gene data show CDR1 as ENHRY and CDR2 as SYGVKD. CDR3 length equals 16 residues.

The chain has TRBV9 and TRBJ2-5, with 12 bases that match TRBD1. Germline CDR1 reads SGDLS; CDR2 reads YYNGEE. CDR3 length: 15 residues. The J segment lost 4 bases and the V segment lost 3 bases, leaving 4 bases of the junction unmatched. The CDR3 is CASSAGTGGLETQYF. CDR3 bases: TGTGCCAGCAGCGCAGGGACAGGGGGCTTAGAGACCCAGTACTTC.

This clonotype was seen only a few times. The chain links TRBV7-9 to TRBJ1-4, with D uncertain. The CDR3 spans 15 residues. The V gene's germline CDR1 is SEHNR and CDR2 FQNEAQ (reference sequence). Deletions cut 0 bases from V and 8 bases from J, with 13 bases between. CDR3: CASSLASYNREKLFF. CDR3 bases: TGTGCCAGCAGCTTAGCTTCATATAACCGGGAAAAACTGTTTTTT. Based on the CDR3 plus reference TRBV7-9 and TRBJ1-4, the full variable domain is DTGVSQNPRHKITKRGQNVTFRCDPISEHNRLYWYRQTLGQGPEFLTYFQNEAQLEKSRLLSDRFSAERPKGSFSTLEIQRTEQGDSAMYLCASSLASYNREKLFFGSGTQLSVL.

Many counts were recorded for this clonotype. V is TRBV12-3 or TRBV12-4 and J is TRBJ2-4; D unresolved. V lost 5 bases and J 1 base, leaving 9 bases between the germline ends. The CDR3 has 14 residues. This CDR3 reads CASSPWSAKNIQYF. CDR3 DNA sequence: TGTGCCAGCAGTCCATGGTCCGCCAAAAACATTCAGTACTTC.

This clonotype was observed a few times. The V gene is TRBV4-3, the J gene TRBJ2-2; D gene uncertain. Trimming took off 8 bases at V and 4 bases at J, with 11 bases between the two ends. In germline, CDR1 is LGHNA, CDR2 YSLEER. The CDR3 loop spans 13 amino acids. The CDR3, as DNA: TGCGCCAGCTCGGGTTTGGGCACCGGGGAGCTGTTTTTT. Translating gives CASSGLGTGELFF.

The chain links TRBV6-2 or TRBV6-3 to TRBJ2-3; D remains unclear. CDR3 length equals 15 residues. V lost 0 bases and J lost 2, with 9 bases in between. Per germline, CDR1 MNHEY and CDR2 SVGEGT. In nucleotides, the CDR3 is TGTGCCAGCAGTTACTCGATCCGGCTCACAGATACGCAGTATTTT. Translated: CASSYSIRLTDTQYF.

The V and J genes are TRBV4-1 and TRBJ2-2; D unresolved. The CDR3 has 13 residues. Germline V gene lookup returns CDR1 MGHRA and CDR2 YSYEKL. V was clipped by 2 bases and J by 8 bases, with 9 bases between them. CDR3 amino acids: CASSQTPGGELFF. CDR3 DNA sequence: TGCGCCAGCAGCCAAACTCCTGGGGGGGAGCTGTTTTTT.

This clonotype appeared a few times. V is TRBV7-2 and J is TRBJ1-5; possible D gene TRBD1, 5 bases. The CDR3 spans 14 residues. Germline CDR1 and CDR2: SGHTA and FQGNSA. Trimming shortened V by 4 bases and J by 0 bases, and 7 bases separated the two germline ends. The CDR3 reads CASSYDSSNQPQHF. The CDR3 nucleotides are TGTGCCAGCAGCTACGACAGTAGCAATCAGCCCCAGCATTTT.

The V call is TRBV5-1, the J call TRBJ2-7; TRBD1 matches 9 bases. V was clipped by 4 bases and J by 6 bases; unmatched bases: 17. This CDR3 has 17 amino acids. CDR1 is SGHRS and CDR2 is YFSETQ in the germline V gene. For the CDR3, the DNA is TGCGCCAGCAGCCAAGCACCGGGACAGGGAGCGTTGGGCGAGCAGTACTTC. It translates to CASSQAPGQGALGEQYF.

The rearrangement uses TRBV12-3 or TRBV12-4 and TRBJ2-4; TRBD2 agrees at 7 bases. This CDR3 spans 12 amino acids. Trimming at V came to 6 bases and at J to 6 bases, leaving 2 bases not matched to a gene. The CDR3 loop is CASRGGRNIQYF. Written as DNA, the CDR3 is TGTGCCAGCAGGGGGGGGAGAAACATTCAGTACTTC.

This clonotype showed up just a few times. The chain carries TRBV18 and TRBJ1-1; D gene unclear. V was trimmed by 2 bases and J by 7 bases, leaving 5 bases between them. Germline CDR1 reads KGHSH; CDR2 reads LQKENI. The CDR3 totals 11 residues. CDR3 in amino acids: CASSPESEAFF. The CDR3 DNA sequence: TGTGCCAGCTCACCAGAGAGTGAAGCTTTCTTT. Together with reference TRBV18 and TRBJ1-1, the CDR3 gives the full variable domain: NAGVMQNPRHLVRRRGQEARLRCSPMKGHSHVYWYRQLPEEGLKFMVYLQKENIIDESGMPKERFSAEFPKEGPSILRIQQVVRGDSAAYFCASSPESEAFFGQGTRLTVV.

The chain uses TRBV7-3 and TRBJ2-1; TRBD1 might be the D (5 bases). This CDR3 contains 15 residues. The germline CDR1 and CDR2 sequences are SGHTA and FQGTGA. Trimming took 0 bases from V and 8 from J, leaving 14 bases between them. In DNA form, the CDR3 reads TGTGCCAGCAGCTTAACCACCAGGGCGGTCGATGAGCAGTTCTTC. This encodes CASSLTTRAVDEQFF.

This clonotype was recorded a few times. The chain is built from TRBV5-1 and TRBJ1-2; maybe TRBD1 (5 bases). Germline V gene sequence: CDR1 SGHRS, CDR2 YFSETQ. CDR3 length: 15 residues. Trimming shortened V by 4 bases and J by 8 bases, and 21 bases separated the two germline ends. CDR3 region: CASSLVTGERRGYTF. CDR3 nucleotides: TGCGCCAGCAGCCTGGTCACAGGAGAGAGGAGGGGCTACACCTTC.

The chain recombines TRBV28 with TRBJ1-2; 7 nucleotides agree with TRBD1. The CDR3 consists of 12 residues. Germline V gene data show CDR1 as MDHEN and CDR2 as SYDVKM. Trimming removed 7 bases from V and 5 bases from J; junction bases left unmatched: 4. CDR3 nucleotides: TGTGCCAGCACCGTGACAGGGTATGGCTACACCTTC. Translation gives CASTVTGYGYTF.

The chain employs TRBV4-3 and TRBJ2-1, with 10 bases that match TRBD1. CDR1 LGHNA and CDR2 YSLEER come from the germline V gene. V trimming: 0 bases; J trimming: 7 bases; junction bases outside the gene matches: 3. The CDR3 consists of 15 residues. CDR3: CASSQEGDRGNEQFF. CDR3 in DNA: TGCGCCAGCAGCCAAGAGGGGGACAGGGGTAATGAGCAGTTCTTC.